Presented here are 5 T cell receptor beta chains from one specimen sequenced in a study of blood T cell repertoires in COVID-19. TCRdb's copy holds only in-frame clones and misses some; the assay was immunoSEQ multiplex PCR. The profile shows 190,000 or so clones, about 89% of them singletons. The sequencing sample was made of PBMCs or T cells enriched from blood (not recorded which). The source is a woman aged 18-30 years who had recovered from COVID-19.

This clone was observed a handful of times. The gene calls are TRBV30 and TRBJ2-7, with D perhaps matching TRBD2 (5 bases). There are 12 residues in the CDR3. Germline V gene sequence: CDR1 GTSNPN, CDR2 SVGIG (reference sequence). V lost 5 bases to trimming and J lost 2 bases, with 10 bases between them. The chain's CDR3 is CAWSRAAYEQYF. For the CDR3, the DNA is TGTGCCTGGTCGAGGGCAGCCTACGAGCAGTACTTC.

The chain employs TRBV27 and TRBJ2-7; TRBD1 aligns across 8 bases. The CDR3 contains 14 residues. Germline CDR1 MNHEY, CDR2 SMNVEV (reference sequence). Trimming at V came to 6 bases and at J to 2 bases, leaving 6 bases not matched to a gene. As DNA, the CDR3 is TGTGCCAGCAGACTGACAGGGGCGGCCTACGAGCAGTACTTC. As protein: CASRLTGAAYEQYF.

The chain joins TRBV10-3 to TRBJ1-1, with D perhaps TRBD1 (6 bases). Trimming pared 3 bases from V and 4 bases from J, leaving 9 bases between. The germline gives CDR1 ENHRY, CDR2 SYGVKD. This CDR3 region has 13 residues. In DNA form, the CDR3 reads TGTGCCATCAGTGACGGACAGCCCACTGAAGCTTTCTTT. As protein: CAISDGQPTEAFF.

The rearrangement uses TRBV24-1 and TRBJ1-5; D not resolved. Between the trimmed V and J ends, which lost 4 bases and 0 bases, there was a span of 3 bases. This CDR3 spans 13 amino acids. Per the germline V gene, CDR1 is KGHDR and CDR2 is SFDVKD. The CDR3 bases are TGTGCCACCAGTGAACATAGCAATCAGCCCCAGCATTTT. As protein: CATSEHSNQPQHF.

The DNA of the CDR3 is TGTGCCAGCAGCTTAGTATCTCGGGCAGGGCCGAGGAAGGAGACCCAGTACTTC. Amino acid sequence: CASSLVSRAGPRKETQYF. V and J are TRBV11-2 and TRBJ2-5; D might be TRBD1 (5 bases). Germline V gene data show CDR1 as SGHAT and CDR2 as FQNNGV. V was trimmed by 1 base and J by 5 bases, leaving 23 bases between them. The CDR3 contains 18 residues. The full variable domain, completed using reference TRBV11-2 and TRBJ2-5, is EAGVAQSPRYKIIEKRQSVAFWCNPISGHATLYWYQQILGQGPKLLIQFQNNGVVDDSQLPKDRFSAERLKGVDSTLKIQPAKLEDSAVYLCASSLVSRAGPRKETQYFGPGTRLLVL.